This T cell receptor (beta chain) was profiled in a study of graft-versus-host responses after intestinal transplantation. Concerning this clone: The antigen is not known.

Generated by immunoSEQ multiplex PCR, the TCRdb table keeps only in-frame clones and is missing some. The table includes about 100,000 clones, roughly 84% detected once. V shed 5 bases and J shed 7 bases, with 14 bases lying between them. The length of the CDR3 is 13 residues. Germline CDR1 and CDR2: MNHEY and SVGAGI. The starting material was unstimulated CD4+ T cells sorted from spleen or lymph node cells, obtained before transplant. This receptor was obtained from a human donor who was the organ donor for an intestinal transplant. V usage is TRBV6-5 and J usage is TRBJ1-1; tentatively, D is TRBD1 (6 bases). Here the CDR3 reads CASSRGGPHEAFF. The CDR3 DNA is TGTGCCAGCAGTCGGGGGGGGCCCCATGAAGCTTTCTTT.